The 27 T cell receptor beta chains below come from one sample, sequenced in a study of CD8+ T cells in alopecia areata (dated by TCRdb to 2016 to 2018). Library construction relied on the immunoSEQ multiplex PCR assay. To provide template for TCR sequencing, every sample had RNA extracted and reverse transcribed into cDNA. TCRdb's version of the immuneACCESS table is confined to in-frame rearrangements and falls short of the full clone set. An unresolved V gene accounts for under half of the shortfall where checked; the remainder is of unknown origin. The sample table holds approximately 150,000 clones, of which 67% were seen once. The top ten clonotypes cover around 10% of the sample. The label giving this sample's time point can be read as: baseline before oral tofacitinib. The sequences come from CD8+ T cells sorted from blood, collected at week 0. Every receptor here comes from a human donor with alopecia areata.

The rearrangement uses TRBV13 and TRBJ1-1, with 9 nucleotides matching TRBD1. V gave up 5 bases and J gave up 5 bases; unmatched junction bases: 6. Germline V lookup: CDR1 PRHDT, CDR2 FYEKMQ (reference sequence). The CDR3 consists of 14 residues. CDR3 sequence reads: CASSATGGRTEAFF. The CDR3 DNA is TGTGCCAGCAGCGCCACAGGGGGCCGAACTGAAGCTTTCTTT.

The chain links TRBV5-1 to TRBJ1-1; weak D call: TRBD1 (5 bases). Germline V CDR1 and CDR2: SGHRS, YFSETQ. Trimming removed 0 bases from V and 1 base from J, with 10 bases in between. CDR3 length equals 15 residues. CDR3 in DNA: TGCGCCAGCAGCTTGGCGTCAGGACAGAACACTGAAGCTTTCTTT. As protein: CASSLASGQNTEAFF.

V is TRBV12-5 and J is TRBJ1-5; D uncertain. V was trimmed by 6 bases and J by 11 bases, leaving 14 bases between them. CDR1 is LGHNT and CDR2 is FRNRAP in the germline V gene. CDR3 length: 12 amino acids. The CDR3 sequence is CASGDLWLAQHF. DNA for the CDR3: TGTGCTAGTGGGGACCTTTGGTTGGCCCAGCATTTT.

CDR3 sequence reads: CASRPDRGLNEQFF. The CDR3 region has the DNA TGCGCCAGCAGGCCGGACAGGGGGCTAAATGAGCAGTTCTTC. The chain carries TRBV5-1 and TRBJ2-1; 11 positions agree with TRBD1. This CDR3 region has 14 residues. The V and J ends lost 5 bases and 7 bases, in that order; junction bases with no gene match: 5. Per the germline V gene, CDR1 is SGHRS and CDR2 is YFSETQ. Combining the CDR3 with reference TRBV5-1 and TRBJ2-1 gives the whole variable domain KAGVTQTPRYLIKTRGQQVTLSCSPISGHRSVSWYQQTPGQGLQFLFEYFSETQRNKGNFPGRFSGRQFSNSRSEMNVSTLELGDSALYLCASRPDRGLNEQFFGPGTRLTVL.

The CDR3 DNA reads as TGTGCCAGCAGCTCCTCGTTCTCTGGGGCCAACGTCCTGACTTTC. Its translation: CASSSSFSGANVLTF. The rearrangement joins TRBV7-3 to TRBJ2-6, with D hard to call. Per germline, CDR1 SGHTA and CDR2 FQGTGA. The length of the CDR3 is 15 residues. The V end was cut by 4 bases, the J end by 0 bases, with 7 bases between. Full variable domain (remainder filled in from reference TRBV7-3 and TRBJ2-6): GAGVSQTPSNKVTEKGKYVELRCDPISGHTALYWYRQSLGQGPEFLIYFQGTGAADDSGLPNDRFFAVRPEGSVSTLKIQRTERGDSAVYLCASSSSFSGANVLTFGAGSRLTVL.

The chain recombines TRBV29-1 with TRBJ2-3, with a possible D match to TRBD2 (5 bases). Germline V CDR1 and CDR2: SQVTM, ANQGSEA. The CDR3 loop spans 16 amino acids. V shed 0 bases and J shed 3 bases, with 16 bases lying between them. The CDR3 region has the DNA TGCAGCGTTGAAGATTGGAAAGAGGGTCAGACAGATACGCAGTATTTT. Translated: CSVEDWKEGQTDTQYF.

V and J are TRBV27 and TRBJ1-1; D remains ambiguous. From germline, CDR1 is MNHEY and CDR2 SMNVEV (reference sequence). The CDR3 consists of 13 residues. The V gene lost 1 base and the J gene lost 0 bases, with 3 bases spanning the gap. CDR3 protein: CASSLFLNTEAFF. The CDR3 DNA reads as TGTGCCAGCAGTTTATTCCTGAACACTGAAGCTTTCTTT.

This chain uses TRBV13 with TRBJ1-4; D is unresolved. The CDR3 loop spans 13 amino acids. CDR1 is PRHDT, CDR2 FYEKMQ, per germline (reference sequence). Deletions cut 1 base from V and 7 bases from J, with 7 bases between. The DNA of the CDR3 is TGTGCCAGCAGCTTAGAGGACTCTGAAAAACTGTTTTTT. Its protein is CASSLEDSEKLFF.

As for this clone: One end of the junction is discordant with germline, which a read error may explain. The chain carries TRBV2 and TRBJ1-2, with D maybe TRBD1 (5 bases). CDR3 length: 11 residues. From germline, CDR1 is SNHLY and CDR2 FYNNEI. Written as DNA, the CDR3 is TGTGCCAGCAGTGAAGTCGAGGGGAGTCCCTTC. Its translation: CASSEVEGSPF.

The chain employs TRBV9 and TRBJ2-2, with TRBD1 matching over 8 bases. The germline V gene encodes CDR1 SGDLS and CDR2 YYNGEE. J gave up 7 bases and V 5 bases, and 4 bases lay outside the gene matches. This CDR3 region has 13 residues. CDR3 sequence reads: CASRRTGLGELFF. CDR3 DNA sequence: TGTGCCAGCAGGCGGACAGGGCTCGGGGAGCTGTTTTTT.

This clone was detected only a few times. The chain couples TRBV6-5 to TRBJ1-5; possibly TRBD1 for D (5 bases). The CDR3 loop spans 13 amino acids. The V end lost 8 bases, the J end lost 1 base, and 9 bases lay between the germline ends. Germline loops: CDR1 MNHEY, CDR2 SVGAGI. Here the CDR3 DNA reads TGTGCCAGCTTGGGGGTAAGCAATCAGCCCCAGCATTTT. It yields the protein CASLGVSNQPQHF.

CDR3 in DNA: TGTGCCAGCAGGGGGATGGACGGACTTAATGAAAAACTGTTTTTT. It specifies CASRGMDGLNEKLFF. This chain uses TRBV27 with TRBJ1-4; D is undetermined. Looked up from germline, CDR1 is MNHEY and CDR2 is SMNVEV (reference sequence). The V gene lost 6 bases and the J gene lost 4 bases, with 15 bases spanning the gap. This CDR3 comprises 15 residues.

The rearrangement uses TRBV4-1 and TRBJ2-7; 8 positions agree with TRBD2. The CDR3 extends over 15 amino acids. CDR1 and CDR2 from the germline V gene are MGHRA and YSYEKL. With 1 base clipped from V and 0 bases from J, the junction kept 2 bases outside the gene matches. CDR3 coding DNA: TGCGCCAGCAGCCAAGGCGGGGGGCCCTCCTACGAGCAGTACTTC. Translation: CASSQGGGPSYEQYF.

This rearrangement joins TRBV27 to TRBJ2-3; 12 bases map to TRBD2. This CDR3 is built from 16 residues. Per germline, CDR1 MNHEY and CDR2 SMNVEV (reference sequence). J was trimmed by 4 bases and V by 5 bases; bases with no gene match: 7. CDR3 DNA: TGTGCCAGCAGTCTACGGACTAGCGGGGCCGCAGATACGCAGTATTTT. It encodes CASSLRTSGAADTQYF.

This clone was counted only a few times. The chain has TRBV4-1 and TRBJ2-3, with D perhaps matching TRBD2 (6 bases). This CDR3 is built from 13 residues. V lost 3 bases to trimming and J lost 5 bases, with 9 bases between them. Germline loops: CDR1 MGHRA, CDR2 YSYEKL. CDR3 DNA: TGCGCCAGCAGCCAGGGGGGAGGAGATACGCAGTATTTT. Translated, it gives CASSQGGGDTQYF.

CDR3 sequence reads: CAWSVGQFPYEQYF. The CDR3, as DNA: TGTGCCTGGAGTGTAGGACAGTTTCCCTACGAGCAGTACTTC. The chain links TRBV30 to TRBJ2-7, with TRBD1 as a possible D gene (6 bases). V gave up 0 bases and J gave up 2 bases, with 11 bases separating them. This CDR3 contains 14 residues. Germline V lookup: CDR1 GTSNPN, CDR2 SVGIG (reference sequence).

This clone was seen only a few times. V usage is TRBV30 and J usage is TRBJ2-3, with TRBD2 identical over 9 bases. Germline V gene data show CDR1 as GTSNPN and CDR2 as SVGIG (reference sequence). This CDR3 region has 15 residues. Losses at the gene ends were 3 bases for V and 1 base for J; bases not matched to a gene: 5. This CDR3 is CAWRRQRGGTDTQYF. CDR3 sequence (DNA): TGTGCCTGGAGGCGTCAGCGGGGGGGCACAGATACGCAGTATTTT. Supplemented by reference TRBV30 and TRBJ2-3, the full variable domain reads SQTIHQWPATLVQPVGSPLSLECTVEGTSNPNLYWYRQAAGRGLQLLFYSVGIGQISSEVPQNLSASRPQDRQFILSSKKLLLSDSGFYLCAWRRQRGGTDTQYFGPGTRLTVL.

V is TRBV29-1 and J is TRBJ2-1; the D call may be TRBD1 or TRBD2 (6 bases each). The CDR3 is made up of 18 amino acids. Deletions cut 1 base from V and 0 bases from J, with 19 bases between. CDR1 is SQVTM, CDR2 ANQGSEA, per germline. The CDR3 sequence: CSVEGPGGPYSSYNEQFF. The CDR3 nucleotides read TGCAGCGTTGAAGGACCCGGGGGCCCGTACAGCTCCTACAATGAGCAGTTCTTC.

The chain combines TRBV27 with TRBJ2-1; D unresolved. Germline V CDR1 and CDR2: MNHEY, SMNVEV (reference sequence). The CDR3 runs 16 residues. V was pared by 4 bases and J by 0 bases, with 13 bases between. The CDR3 protein is CASSSPELSSYNEQFF. The CDR3 DNA reads TGTGCCAGCAGTTCTCCCGAACTGAGCTCCTACAATGAGCAGTTCTTC.

The V and J genes are TRBV23-1 and TRBJ1-2; D gene uncertain. TRBV23-1 is sorted into the ORF group, with uncertain function. The V and J ends lost 0 bases and 4 bases respectively, with 12 bases between them. This CDR3 is 15 amino acids long. CDR3 sequence: CASSQSELVTYGYTF. The CDR3, as DNA: TGCGCCAGCAGTCAATCGGAGCTAGTAACCTATGGCTACACCTTC.

This sequence joins TRBV19 and TRBJ2-1; maybe TRBD2 (5 bases). The CDR3 loop spans 13 amino acids. Germline CDR1 is LNHDA and CDR2 is SQIVND (reference sequence). The V end was cut by 3 bases, the J end by 9 bases, with 12 bases between. Here the CDR3 reads CASSIASYGEQFF. CDR3 in DNA: TGTGCCAGTAGTATCGCTAGCTACGGTGAGCAGTTCTTC. Drawing the rest from reference TRBV19 and TRBJ2-1, the complete variable domain is DGGITQSPKYLFRKEGQNVTLSCEQNLNHDAMYWYRQDPGQGLRLIYYSQIVNDFQKGDIAEGYSVSREKKESFPLTVTSAQKNPTAFYLCASSIASYGEQFFGPGTRLTVL.

The chain uses TRBV7-9 and TRBJ2-7; D uncertain. This CDR3 region has 11 residues. V was trimmed by 2 bases and J by 2 bases, leaving 1 base between them. Germline lookup yields CDR1 SEHNR and CDR2 FQNEAQ (reference sequence). CDR3 in DNA: TGTGCCAGCAGCTTACCCTACGAGCAGTACTTC. Protein: CASSLPYEQYF.

The J gene is TRBJ2-3, the V gene TRBV7-9; possible D gene TRBD2, 6 bases. V was pared by 2 bases and J by 0 bases, with 9 bases between. This CDR3 contains 15 residues. The V gene's germline CDR1 is SEHNR and CDR2 FQNEAQ (reference sequence). The CDR3 sequence is CASSLLAGSTDTQYF. The CDR3 nucleotides are TGTGCCAGCAGCTTACTGGCGGGGAGCACAGATACGCAGTATTTT.

V gene TRBV29-1 combines with J gene TRBJ2-5, with 10 bases aligning to TRBD2. The J call is uncertain, as TRBJ2-7 better fits the DNA end. The germline V gene has CDR1 SQVTM and CDR2 ANQGSEA. The CDR3 contains 14 residues. As DNA, the CDR3 is TGCAGCGTTGAATCCGAGCGGGGGGGCTACGAGCAGTACTTC. Protein: CSVESERGGYEQYF.

The rearrangement uses TRBV5-1 and TRBJ2-7, with 9 bases fitting TRBD1. V lost 7 bases to trimming and J lost 2 bases; unmatched junction nucleotides: 1. This CDR3 is 12 amino acids long. From germline, CDR1 is SGHRS and CDR2 YFSETQ. Here the CDR3 reads CASGTGTYEQYF. The CDR3 DNA reads as TGCGCCAGCGGGACAGGGACCTACGAGCAGTACTTC. Combining the CDR3 with reference TRBV5-1 and TRBJ2-7 gives the whole variable domain KAGVTQTPRYLIKTRGQQVTLSCSPISGHRSVSWYQQTPGQGLQFLFEYFSETQRNKGNFPGRFSGRQFSNSRSEMNVSTLELGDSALYLCASGTGTYEQYFGPGTRLTVT.

CDR3 bases: TGCGCCAGCAGCCAAGGACAGGGGCCCAATGAGCAGTTCTTC. It encodes CASSQGQGPNEQFF. J is TRBJ2-1 and V is TRBV4-1, with TRBD1 identical over 8 bases. This CDR3 contains 14 residues. V trimming: 1 base; J trimming: 6 bases; junction bases outside the gene matches: 2. CDR1 MGHRA and CDR2 YSYEKL come from the germline V gene.

The rearrangement links TRBV11-2 to TRBJ1-2; possible D gene TRBD1, 6 bases. The germline CDR1 and CDR2 sequences are SGHAT and FQNNGV. Trimming left V 0 bases short and J 6 bases short, with 11 bases between. This CDR3 spans 14 amino acids. The CDR3, as DNA: TGTGCCAGCAGCTTAGAAGGGACACATCATGGCTACACCTTC. Translating gives CASSLEGTHHGYTF.